A selection of T cell receptor beta chains follows, all from one sample in a study of blood T cell repertoires in COVID-19. Using immunoSEQ multiplex PCR, the repertoire was profiled, and TCRdb retains in-frame clones only, with some absent. The profile shows over 350,000 clones, approximately 90% of them singletons. The material sequenced was PBMCs or T cells enriched from blood (not recorded which). The source is a woman between 18 and 30 years old with acute COVID-19. Each CDR3 is given with its conserved first and last residue. A D gene is named only where the DNA matches it firmly. The size of a clone is reported for some rows only, either as once, few or many, or as a class for expanded clones.

D: .; J: TRBJ2-7; V: TRBV3-1/TRBV3-2; size: .; DNA: TGTGCCAGCAGCCAAGAAGAGGGAAGGGTCTACGAGCAGTACTTC; CDR3: CASSQEEGRVYEQYF
D: .; J: TRBJ2-7; V: TRBV5-1; size: .; DNA: TGCGCCAGCAGCTTGGTGGGGGCCGCCTACGAGCAGTACTTC; CDR3: CASSLVGAAYEQYF
D: .; J: TRBJ2-5; V: TRBV10-2; size: .; DNA: TGCGCCAGCAGTGAGTCGTCGGAGCGGGTTTACGTTGAGACCCAGTACTTC; CDR3: CASSESSERVYVETQYF
D: .; J: TRBJ2-7; V: TRBV9; size: .; DNA: TGTGCCAGCAGCGTATCGGGACAAAACTACGAGCAGTACTTC; CDR3: CASSVSGQNYEQYF
D: TRBD1; J: TRBJ1-5; V: TRBV5-6; size: .; DNA: TGTGCCAGCAGCCTTGACGGACAGGGGATTAATCAGCCCCAGCATTTT; CDR3: CASSLDGQGINQPQHF
D: TRBD1; J: TRBJ1-5; V: TRBV7-8; size: .; DNA: TGTGCCAGCAGCTTAGGAACGGGACAGGGGGTAAATCAGCCCCAGCATTTT; CDR3: CASSLGTGQGVNQPQHF
D: TRBD1; J: TRBJ2-7; V: TRBV29-1; size: .; DNA: TGCAGCGTTGCGCGACAGGGGAGGAACGAGCAGTACTTC; CDR3: CSVARQGRNEQYF
D: TRBD1; J: TRBJ1-6; V: TRBV28; size: .; DNA: TGTGCCAGCAGTCGACAGGGGGCAAGGAATTCACCCCTCCACTTT; CDR3: CASSRQGARNSPLHF
D: TRBD2; J: TRBJ2-7; V: TRBV5-6; size: .; DNA: TGTGCCAGCAGCCCCATAGCGGGAGCGAGGAACGAGCAGTACTTC; CDR3: CASSPIAGARNEQYF
D: .; J: TRBJ2-6; V: TRBV7-9; size: .; DNA: TGTGCCAGCACCGATACCACACTACAGGGTAGCTCTGGGGCCAACGTCCTGACTTTC; CDR3: CASTDTTLQGSSGANVLTF
D: .; J: TRBJ1-1; V: TRBV28; size: .; DNA: TGTGCCAGCAGTTTAGATAGGGGGATGGCTTTCTTT; CDR3: CASSLDRGMAFF
D: TRBD1; J: TRBJ1-6; V: TRBV2; size: few; DNA: TGTGCCAGCAGTCCCGGACAGGGCGATAATTCACCCCTCCACTTT; CDR3: CASSPGQGDNSPLHF
D: TRBD1; J: TRBJ1-4; V: TRBV14; size: .; DNA: TGTGCCAGCAGCCAAGGACCCGGGACAGGGGTTAATGAAAAACTGTTTTTT; CDR3: CASSQGPGTGVNEKLFF
D: TRBD1; J: TRBJ1-1; V: TRBV9; size: .; DNA: TGTGCCAGCAGGGAAGGACAGGGAGCAGGAACTGAAGCTTTCTTT; CDR3: CASREGQGAGTEAFF
D: .; J: TRBJ2-5; V: TRBV29-1; size: .; DNA: TGCAGCGTCTATGAAGTTATGGAGACCCAGTACTTC; CDR3: CSVYEVMETQYF
D: .; J: TRBJ1-2; V: TRBV4-2; size: .; DNA: TGTGCCAGCAGCCAAGATCGTCTTGACTATGGCTACACCTTC; CDR3: CASSQDRLDYGYTF
D: .; J: TRBJ2-3; V: TRBV20-1; size: .; DNA: TGCAGTGCCATATCAGCGGGTACGCAGTATTTT; CDR3: CSAISAGTQYF
D: .; J: TRBJ2-4; V: TRBV5-1; size: .; DNA: TGCGCCAGCAGCGAGGGCCAACAGTTCCAAGGCAAAAACATTCAGTACTTC; CDR3: CASSEGQQFQGKNIQYF
D: TRBD2; J: TRBJ2-7; V: TRBV6-1; size: .; DNA: TGTGCCAGCAGTGAGCCGACTAGCGGGTTCTCCTACGAGCAGTACTTC; CDR3: CASSEPTSGFSYEQYF
D: TRBD1; J: TRBJ1-5; V: TRBV19; size: .; DNA: TGTGCCAGTAGCGTCGGGACAGGGGCTCCCTATAGCAATCAGCCCCAGCATTTT; CDR3: CASSVGTGAPYSNQPQHF
D: .; J: TRBJ2-7; V: TRBV30; size: .; DNA: TGTGCCTGGAGCCCGGGACATTCCTACGAGCAGTACTTC; CDR3: CAWSPGHSYEQYF
D: TRBD1; J: TRBJ1-2; V: TRBV24-1; size: .; DNA: TGTGCCACCAGTGACCACGGGACAGGTATGAGTGGCTACACCTTC; CDR3: CATSDHGTGMSGYTF
D: TRBD1; J: TRBJ1-6; V: TRBV5-8; size: .; DNA: TGTGCCAGCAGCGTGGGACAGGGGGTGGTTTCAGGAAGTTCACCCCTCCACTTT; CDR3: CASSVGQGVVSGSSPLHF
D: TRBD2; J: TRBJ2-3; V: TRBV7-2; size: .; DNA: TGTGCCAGCAGCTATCCGCTAGCGGGAGGCACAGATACGCAGTATTTT; CDR3: CASSYPLAGGTDTQYF
D: .; J: TRBJ2-3; V: TRBV4-1; size: .; DNA: TGCGCCAGCAGCCAAGGCGACAGTCGGAGCACAGATACGCAGTATTTT; CDR3: CASSQGDSRSTDTQYF
D: .; J: TRBJ2-7; V: TRBV24-1; size: .; DNA: TGTGCCACCAGTGACTCGACAGCGATCTCCTACGAGCAGTACTTC; CDR3: CATSDSTAISYEQYF
D: TRBD2; J: TRBJ2-1; V: TRBV14; size: .; DNA: TGTGCCAGCAGCCAGGGGACTACTCTGCAGTTCTTC; CDR3: CASSQGTTLQFF
D: .; J: TRBJ2-5; V: TRBV7-8; size: few; DNA: TGTGCCAGCAGCATAGGAGGTAGCGTCCAAGAGACCCAGTACTTC; CDR3: CASSIGGSVQETQYF
D: TRBD2; J: TRBJ2-1; V: TRBV19; size: once; DNA: TGTGCCAGTAAGACTAGCGGGGGGGGATACAATGAGCAGTTCTTC; CDR3: CASKTSGGGYNEQFF
D: .; J: TRBJ2-7; V: TRBV10-3; size: .; DNA: TGTGCCACCCAGGTCGCCTACGAGCAGTACTTC; CDR3: CATQVAYEQYF
D: .; J: TRBJ2-5; V: TRBV5-1; size: .; DNA: TGCGCCAGCAGCTCGGGGGGCGGGGAAGAGACCCAGTACTTC; CDR3: CASSSGGGEETQYF
D: .; J: TRBJ2-1; V: TRBV2; size: .; DNA: TGTGCCAGCATGGCTGGGGGCATCGGGAAGGCCTACAATGAGCAGTTCTTC; CDR3: CASMAGGIGKAYNEQFF
D: .; J: TRBJ2-1; V: TRBV4-3; size: .; DNA: TGCGCCAGCAGCCAAGATCCGGCTGGGCGGGTCCACAATGAGCAGTTCTTC; CDR3: CASSQDPAGRVHNEQFF
D: .; J: TRBJ1-1; V: TRBV7-3; size: .; DNA: TGTGCCAGCAGCTCGCCTGGGGGGGAAGCTTTCTTT; CDR3: CASSSPGGEAFF
D: .; J: TRBJ2-7; V: TRBV7-9; size: once; DNA: TGTGCCAGCAGCTTAATGTTTAGGGGTCCGGACGAGCAGTACTTC; CDR3: CASSLMFRGPDEQYF
D: .; J: TRBJ1-5; V: TRBV6-5; size: .; DNA: TGTGCCAGCAGCTCCGGACAGTTCAATCAGCCCCAGCATTTT; CDR3: CASSSGQFNQPQHF
D: TRBD1; J: TRBJ2-2; V: TRBV11-2; size: once; DNA: TGTGCCAGCAGCTCTGCCGGTGGGACAGAGAACACCGGGGAGCTGTTTTTT; CDR3: CASSSAGGTENTGELFF
D: TRBD2; J: TRBJ2-1; V: TRBV28; size: .; DNA: TGTGCCAGCAGCAATTCCGGGACTAGCGGGAGTGAGCAGTTCTTC; CDR3: CASSNSGTSGSEQFF
D: .; J: TRBJ1-1; V: TRBV2; size: .; DNA: TGTGCCAGCAGTGACCGAGCTTTCTTT; CDR3: CASSDRAFF
D: .; J: TRBJ1-1; V: TRBV4-1; size: .; DNA: TGCGCCAGCAGCCTGGAGGGTACAAAGAACACTGAAGCTTTCTTT; CDR3: CASSLEGTKNTEAFF
D: .; J: TRBJ2-7; V: TRBV6-4; size: .; DNA: TGTGCCAGCAGTGAGGGCAGGGGCAACGAGCAGTACTTC; CDR3: CASSEGRGNEQYF
D: .; J: TRBJ2-2; V: TRBV19; size: .; DNA: TGTGCCAGTAGTATGGGGGCGGCCGGGGAGCTGTTTTTT; CDR3: CASSMGAAGELFF